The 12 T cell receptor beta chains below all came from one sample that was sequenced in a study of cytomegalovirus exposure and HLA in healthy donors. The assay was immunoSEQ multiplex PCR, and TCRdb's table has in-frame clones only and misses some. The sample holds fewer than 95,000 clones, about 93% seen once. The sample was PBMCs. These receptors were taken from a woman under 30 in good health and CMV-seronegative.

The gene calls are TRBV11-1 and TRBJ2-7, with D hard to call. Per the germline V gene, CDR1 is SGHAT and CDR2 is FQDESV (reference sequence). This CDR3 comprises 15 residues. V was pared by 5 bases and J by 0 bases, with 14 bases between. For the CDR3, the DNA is TGTGCCAGCAGCCCGGTGGTGGGCCACTCCTACGAGCAGTACTTC. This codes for CASSPVVGHSYEQYF.

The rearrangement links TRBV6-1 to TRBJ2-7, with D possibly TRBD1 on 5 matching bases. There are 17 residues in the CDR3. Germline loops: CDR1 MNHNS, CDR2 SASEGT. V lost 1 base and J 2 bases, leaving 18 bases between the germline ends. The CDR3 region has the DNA TGTGCCAGCAGTGAAGGTCCAGGGCCTCCCTTAACCTACGAGCAGTACTTC. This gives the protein CASSEGPGPPLTYEQYF.

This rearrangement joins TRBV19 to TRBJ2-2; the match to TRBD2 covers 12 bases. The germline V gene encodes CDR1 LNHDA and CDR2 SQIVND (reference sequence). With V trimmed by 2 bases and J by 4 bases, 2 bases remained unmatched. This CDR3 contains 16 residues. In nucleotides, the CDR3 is TGTGCCAGTAGTATACCTAGCGGGGGGGCCACCGGGGAGCTGTTTTTT. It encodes CASSIPSGGATGELFF.

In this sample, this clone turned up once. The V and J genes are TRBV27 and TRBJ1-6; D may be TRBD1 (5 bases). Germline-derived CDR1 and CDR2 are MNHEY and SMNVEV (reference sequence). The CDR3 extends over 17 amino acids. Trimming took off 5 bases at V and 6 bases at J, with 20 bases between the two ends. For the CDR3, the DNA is TGTGCCAGCAGTACCATGTGGGCAGGGCGAAGTAATTCACCCCTCCACTTT. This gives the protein CASSTMWAGRSNSPLHF.

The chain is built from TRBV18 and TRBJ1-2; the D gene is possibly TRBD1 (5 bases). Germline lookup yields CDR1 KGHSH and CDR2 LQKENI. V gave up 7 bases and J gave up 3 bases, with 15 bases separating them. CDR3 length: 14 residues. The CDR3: CASFTSWGDYGYTF. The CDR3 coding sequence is TGTGCCAGCTTTACCTCGTGGGGGGACTATGGCTACACCTTC.

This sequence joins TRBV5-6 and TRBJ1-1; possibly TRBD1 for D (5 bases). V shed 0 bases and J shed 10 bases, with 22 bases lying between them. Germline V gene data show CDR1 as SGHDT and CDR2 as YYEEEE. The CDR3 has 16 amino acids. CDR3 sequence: CASSLGGVSGGERAFF. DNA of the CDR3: TGTGCCAGCAGCTTGGGAGGGGTCTCCGGGGGAGAGAGAGCTTTCTTT.

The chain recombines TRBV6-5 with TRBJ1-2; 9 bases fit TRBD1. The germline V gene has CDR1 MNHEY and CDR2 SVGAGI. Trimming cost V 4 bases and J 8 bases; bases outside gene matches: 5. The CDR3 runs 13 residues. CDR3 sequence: CASSFTGGGGYTF. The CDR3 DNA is TGTGCCAGCAGTTTTACAGGGGGCGGAGGCTACACCTTC.

The DNA for the CDR3 is TGCGCCAGCAGTCAATCGTTTATGCGACAGGGGAACCAAGAGACCCAGTACTTC. It yields the protein CASSQSFMRQGNQETQYF. The chain recombines TRBV23-1 with TRBJ2-5, with 8 nucleotides matching TRBD1. TRBV23-1 is sorted into the ORF group, with uncertain function. After removal of 0 bases from V and 0 bases from J, the junction contained 9 bases not matched to a gene. There are 18 residues in the CDR3.

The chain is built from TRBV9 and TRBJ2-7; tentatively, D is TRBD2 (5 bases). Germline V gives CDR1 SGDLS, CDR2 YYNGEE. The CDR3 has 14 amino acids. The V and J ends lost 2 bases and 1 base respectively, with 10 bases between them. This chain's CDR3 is CASSVSSASYEQYF. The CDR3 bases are TGTGCCAGCAGCGTGAGTAGCGCGTCCTACGAGCAGTACTTC.

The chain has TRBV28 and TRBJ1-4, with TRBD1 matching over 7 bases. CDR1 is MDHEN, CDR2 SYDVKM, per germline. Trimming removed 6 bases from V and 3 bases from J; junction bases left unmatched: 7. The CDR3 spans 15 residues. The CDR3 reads CASRGMGQPNEKLFF. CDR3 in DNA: TGTGCCAGCAGGGGAATGGGACAGCCTAATGAAAAACTGTTTTTT. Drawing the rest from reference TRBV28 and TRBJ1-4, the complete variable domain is DVKVTQSSRYLVKRTGEKVFLECVQDMDHENMFWYRQDPGLGLRLIYFSYDVKMKEKGDIPEGYSVSREKKERFSLILESASTNQTSMYLCASRGMGQPNEKLFFGSGTQLSVL.

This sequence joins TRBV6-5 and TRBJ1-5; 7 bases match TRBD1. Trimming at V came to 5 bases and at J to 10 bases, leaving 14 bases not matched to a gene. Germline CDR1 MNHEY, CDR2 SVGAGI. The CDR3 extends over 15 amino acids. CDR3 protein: CASSANRGTMEPQHF. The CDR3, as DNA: TGTGCCAGCAGTGCCAACAGGGGCACTATGGAACCCCAGCATTTT.

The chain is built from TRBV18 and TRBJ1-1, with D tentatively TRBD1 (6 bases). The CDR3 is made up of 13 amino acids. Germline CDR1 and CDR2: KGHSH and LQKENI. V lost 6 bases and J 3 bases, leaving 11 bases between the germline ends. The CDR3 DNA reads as TGTGCCAGCTCGATCAGGGGAGACACTGAAGCTTTCTTT. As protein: CASSIRGDTEAFF.